The subject of this entry is one T cell receptor beta chain. The entry originates in a study of blood T cell repertoires in COVID-19. The CDR3 has 15 amino acids. With V trimmed by 2 bases and J by 1 base, 6 bases remained unmatched. Germline values: CDR1 GTSNPN, CDR2 SVGIG (reference sequence). In the original analysis: Scientists estimated how many nucleated cells there were by amplifying reference gene primers. Assay used: immunoSEQ multiplex PCR; TCRdb lists only in-frame clones, some missing. The V and J calls and the clone size are those of that table, but D and trimming were determined from the DNA. The table shows 300,000 to 350,000 clones, with 80% to 90% occurring only once.

This receptor was identified in a man aged 25 to 40 with COVID-19, enrolled during active disease. The sample consisted of peripheral blood. V is TRBV30 and J is TRBJ2-3; 7 bases align to TRBD2. The CDR3 region has the DNA TGTGCCTGGAGTACTAGCGCCTGGCGCACAGATACGCAGTATTTT. Its protein product is CAWSTSAWRTDTQYF.